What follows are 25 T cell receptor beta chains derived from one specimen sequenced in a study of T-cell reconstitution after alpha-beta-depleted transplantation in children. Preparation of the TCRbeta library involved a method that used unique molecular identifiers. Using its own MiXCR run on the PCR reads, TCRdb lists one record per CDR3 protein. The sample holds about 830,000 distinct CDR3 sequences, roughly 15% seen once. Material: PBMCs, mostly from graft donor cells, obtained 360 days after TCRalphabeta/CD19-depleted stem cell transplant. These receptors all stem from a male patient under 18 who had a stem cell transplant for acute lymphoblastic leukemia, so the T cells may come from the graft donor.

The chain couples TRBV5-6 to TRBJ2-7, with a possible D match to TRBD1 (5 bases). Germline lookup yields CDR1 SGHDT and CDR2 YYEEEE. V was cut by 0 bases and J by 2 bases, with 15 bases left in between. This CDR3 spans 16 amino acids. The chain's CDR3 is CASSLEWGSEPYEQYF. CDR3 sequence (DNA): TGTGCCAGCAGCTTGGAGTGGGGCAGCGAGCCCTACGAGCAGTACTTC.

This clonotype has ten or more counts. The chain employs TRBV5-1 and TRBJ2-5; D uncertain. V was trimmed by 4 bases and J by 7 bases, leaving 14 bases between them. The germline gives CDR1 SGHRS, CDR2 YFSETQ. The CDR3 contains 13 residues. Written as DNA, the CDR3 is TGCGCCAGCAGCAGGTGGGGAATAGCGACCCAGTACTTC. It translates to CASSRWGIATQYF.

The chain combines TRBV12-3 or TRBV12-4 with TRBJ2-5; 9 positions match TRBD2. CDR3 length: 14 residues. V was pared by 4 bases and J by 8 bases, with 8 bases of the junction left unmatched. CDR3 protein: CASSSGTSPLTQYF. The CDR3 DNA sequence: TGTGCCAGCAGTTCCGGGACTAGCCCCCTCACCCAGTACTTC.

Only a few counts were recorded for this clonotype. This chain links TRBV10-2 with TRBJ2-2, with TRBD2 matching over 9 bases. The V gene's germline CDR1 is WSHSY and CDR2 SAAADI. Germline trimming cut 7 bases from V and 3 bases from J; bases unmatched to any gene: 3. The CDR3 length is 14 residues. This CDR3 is CASMGLADTGELFF. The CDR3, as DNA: TGCGCCAGCATGGGACTAGCAGACACCGGGGAGCTGTTTTTT.

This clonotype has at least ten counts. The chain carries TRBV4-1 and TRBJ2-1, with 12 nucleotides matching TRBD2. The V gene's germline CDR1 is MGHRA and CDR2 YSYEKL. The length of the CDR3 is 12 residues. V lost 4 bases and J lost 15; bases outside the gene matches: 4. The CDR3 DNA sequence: TGCGCCAGCAGCCCCCTAGCGGGAGGGCCGTTCTTC. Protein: CASSPLAGGPFF.

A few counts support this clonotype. The CDR3: CASSLVVSGSQETQYF. CDR3 DNA sequence: TGTGCCAGCAGTTTAGTGGTTAGCGGGAGCCAAGAGACCCAGTACTTC. The chain links TRBV12-3 or TRBV12-4 to TRBJ2-5; TRBD2 matches 9 bases. J lost 1 base, V lost 1 base, and 4 bases had no gene match. The CDR3 consists of 16 residues.

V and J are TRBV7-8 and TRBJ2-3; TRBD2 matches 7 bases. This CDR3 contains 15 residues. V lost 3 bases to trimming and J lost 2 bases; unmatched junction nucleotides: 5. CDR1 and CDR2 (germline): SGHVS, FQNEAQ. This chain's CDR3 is CASSFHLADTDTQYF. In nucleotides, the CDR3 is TGTGCCAGCAGCTTTCATCTAGCGGACACAGATACGCAGTATTTT. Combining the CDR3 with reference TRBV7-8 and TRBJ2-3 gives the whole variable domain GAGVSQSPRYKVAKRGQDVALRCDPISGHVSLFWYQQALGQGPEFLTYFQNEAQLDKSGLPSDRFFAERPEGSVSTLKIQRTQQEDSAVYLCASSFHLADTDTQYFGPGTRLTVL.

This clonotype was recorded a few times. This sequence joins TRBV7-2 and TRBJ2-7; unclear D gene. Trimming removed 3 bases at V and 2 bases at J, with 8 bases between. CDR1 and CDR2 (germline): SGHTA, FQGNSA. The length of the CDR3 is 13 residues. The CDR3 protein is CASSFADPYEQYF. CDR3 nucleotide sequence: TGTGCCAGCAGCTTTGCGGACCCCTACGAGCAGTACTTC.

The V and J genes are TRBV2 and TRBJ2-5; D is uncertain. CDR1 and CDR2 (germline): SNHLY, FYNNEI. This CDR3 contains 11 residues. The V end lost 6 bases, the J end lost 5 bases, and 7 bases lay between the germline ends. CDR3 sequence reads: CASSGFETQYF. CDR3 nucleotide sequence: TGTGCCAGCAGCGGATTCGAGACCCAGTACTTC.

The CDR3 spells CASSQARDSFMNTEAFF. CDR3 bases: TGTGCCAGCAGCCAAGCAAGGGACAGCTTTATGAACACTGAAGCTTTCTTT. V is TRBV14 and J is TRBJ1-1, with 7 bases lining up with TRBD1. The CDR3 is made up of 17 amino acids. V was pared by 1 base and J by 0 bases, with 8 bases of the junction left unmatched. Germline-derived CDR1 and CDR2 are SGHDN and FVKESK.

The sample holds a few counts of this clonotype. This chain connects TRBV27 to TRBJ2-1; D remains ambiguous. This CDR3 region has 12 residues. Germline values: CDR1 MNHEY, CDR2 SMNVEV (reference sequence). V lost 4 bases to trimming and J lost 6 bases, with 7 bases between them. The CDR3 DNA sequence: TGTGCCAGCAGTTCGGCTAGCAATGAGCAGTTCTTC. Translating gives CASSSASNEQFF.

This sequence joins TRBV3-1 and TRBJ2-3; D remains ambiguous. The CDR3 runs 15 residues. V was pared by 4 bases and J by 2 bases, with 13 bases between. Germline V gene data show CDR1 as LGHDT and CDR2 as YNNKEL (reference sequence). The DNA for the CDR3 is TGTGCCAGCAGCCCACCGGGTGGGCTCACAGATACGCAGTATTTT. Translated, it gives CASSPPGGLTDTQYF.

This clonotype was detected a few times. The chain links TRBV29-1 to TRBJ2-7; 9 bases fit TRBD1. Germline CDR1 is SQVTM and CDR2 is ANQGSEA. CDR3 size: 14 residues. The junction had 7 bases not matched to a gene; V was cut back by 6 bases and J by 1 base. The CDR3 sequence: CSVTGQGRSYEQYF. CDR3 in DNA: TGCAGCGTCACCGGACAGGGGAGGTCCTACGAGCAGTACTTC.

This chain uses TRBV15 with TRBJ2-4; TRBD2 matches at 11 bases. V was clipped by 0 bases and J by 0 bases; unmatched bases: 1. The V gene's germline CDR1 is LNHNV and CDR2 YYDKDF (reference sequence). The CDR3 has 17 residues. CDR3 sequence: CATSREGLAVAKNIQYF. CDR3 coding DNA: TGTGCCACCAGCAGAGAGGGACTAGCGGTAGCCAAAAACATTCAGTACTTC.

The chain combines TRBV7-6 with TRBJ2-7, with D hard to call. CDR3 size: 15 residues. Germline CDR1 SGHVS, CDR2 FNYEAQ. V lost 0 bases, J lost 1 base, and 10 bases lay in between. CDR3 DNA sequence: TGTGCCAGCAGCTTAGCCCCGGACCCTTCCTACGAGCAGTACTTC. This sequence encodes CASSLAPDPSYEQYF.

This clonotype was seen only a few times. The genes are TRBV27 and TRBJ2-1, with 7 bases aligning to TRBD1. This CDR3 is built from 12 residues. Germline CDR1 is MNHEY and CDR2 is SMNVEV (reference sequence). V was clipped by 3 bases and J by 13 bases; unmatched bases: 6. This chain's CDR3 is CASSFQGDHQFF. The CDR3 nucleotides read TGTGCCAGCAGTTTTCAGGGGGACCATCAGTTCTTC.

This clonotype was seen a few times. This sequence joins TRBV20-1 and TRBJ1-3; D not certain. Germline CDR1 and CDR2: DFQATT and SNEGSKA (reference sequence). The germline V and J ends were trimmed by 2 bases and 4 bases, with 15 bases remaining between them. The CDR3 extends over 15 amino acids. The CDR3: CSARPDFLPGNTIYF. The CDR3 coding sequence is TGCAGTGCTAGACCAGACTTTCTTCCGGGAAACACCATATATTTT.

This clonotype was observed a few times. CDR3 DNA sequence: TGTGCCAGCAGCCTAGGGACGGTTGCAACTAATGAAAAACTGTTTTTT. This encodes CASSLGTVATNEKLFF. The chain joins TRBV4-2 to TRBJ1-4; perhaps TRBD1 as D (5 bases). Germline V gives CDR1 LGHNA, CDR2 YNFKEQ. This CDR3 comprises 16 residues. V gave up 4 bases and J gave up 0 bases, with 12 bases separating them.

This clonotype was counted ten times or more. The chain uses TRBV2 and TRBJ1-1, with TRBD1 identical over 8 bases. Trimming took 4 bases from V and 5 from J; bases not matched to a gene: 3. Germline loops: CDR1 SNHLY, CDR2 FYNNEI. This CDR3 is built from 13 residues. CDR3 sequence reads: CASSGTGWTEAFF. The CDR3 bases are TGTGCCAGCAGTGGGACAGGGTGGACTGAAGCTTTCTTT.

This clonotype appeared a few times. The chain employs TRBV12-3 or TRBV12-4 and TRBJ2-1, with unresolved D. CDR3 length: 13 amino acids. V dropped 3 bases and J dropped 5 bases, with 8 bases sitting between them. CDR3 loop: CASSFYGDNEQFF. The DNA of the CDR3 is TGTGCCAGCAGTTTCTACGGAGACAATGAGCAGTTCTTC.

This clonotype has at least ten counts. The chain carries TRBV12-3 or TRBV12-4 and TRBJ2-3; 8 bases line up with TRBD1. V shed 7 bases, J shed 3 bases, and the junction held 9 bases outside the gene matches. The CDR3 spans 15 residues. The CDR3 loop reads CASNPQGAQTDTQYF. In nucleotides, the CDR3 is TGTGCCAGCAACCCTCAGGGGGCGCAGACAGATACGCAGTATTTT.

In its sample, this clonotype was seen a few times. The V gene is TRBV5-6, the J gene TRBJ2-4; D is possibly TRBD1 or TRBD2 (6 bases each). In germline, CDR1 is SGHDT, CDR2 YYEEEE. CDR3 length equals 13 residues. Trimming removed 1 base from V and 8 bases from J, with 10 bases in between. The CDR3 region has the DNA TGTGCCAGCAGCTTGTATAGGGGGGACATTCAGTACTTC. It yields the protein CASSLYRGDIQYF.

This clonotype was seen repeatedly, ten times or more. This chain's CDR3 is CASSFGQGIYEKLFF. In DNA, the CDR3 is TGTGCCAGCAGTTTTGGGCAGGGGATCTATGAAAAACTGTTTTTT. The chain carries TRBV12-3 or TRBV12-4 and TRBJ1-4; possibly TRBD1 for D (6 bases). This CDR3 region has 15 residues. Between the trimmed V and J ends, which lost 3 bases and 6 bases, there was a span of 14 bases.

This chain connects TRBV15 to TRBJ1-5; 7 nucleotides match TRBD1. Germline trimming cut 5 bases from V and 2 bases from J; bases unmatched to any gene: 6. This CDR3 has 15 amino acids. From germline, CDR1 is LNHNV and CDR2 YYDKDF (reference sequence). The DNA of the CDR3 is TGTGCCACCAGCGGTGGACAGGCTGGCAATCAGCCCCAGCATTTT. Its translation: CATSGGQAGNQPQHF.

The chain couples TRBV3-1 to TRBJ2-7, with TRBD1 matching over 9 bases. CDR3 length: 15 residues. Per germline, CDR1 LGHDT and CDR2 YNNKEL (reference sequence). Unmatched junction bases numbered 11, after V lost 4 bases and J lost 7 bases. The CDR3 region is CASSPTAQGAREQYF. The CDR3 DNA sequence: TGTGCCAGCAGCCCCACCGCACAGGGGGCGCGTGAGCAGTACTTC.